This TCR beta chain was sequenced in a study of control samples from healthy donors and cancer patients. Clones were read by immunoSEQ multiplex PCR, and TCRdb kept only the in-frame ones, dropping some. Here the sample spans approximately 46,000 clones, roughly 92% being singletons. The germline V gene encodes CDR1 MNHEY and CDR2 SVGAGI. The V end was cut by 6 bases, the J end by 9 bases, with 12 bases between. The CDR3 sequence is 12 residues long. The chain joins TRBV6-5 to TRBJ2-4, with a possible D match to TRBD2 (6 bases). The sequence came from a young man with colorectal cancer. The sample was PBMCs. The CDR3 protein is CASRWGVGIQYF. The CDR3 DNA is TGTGCCAGCAGGTGGGGGGTAGGCATTCAGTACTTC.